The clone carrying this T cell receptor (beta chain) was detected only once. Assay: immunoSEQ multiplex PCR; the TCRdb copy retains only in-frame clones and omits some. Here the sample spans some 81,000 clones, around 88% being singletons. This entry is derived from a study of OX40 agonist ivuxolimab in advanced cancers. The length of the CDR3 is 15 residues. Germline trimming cut 2 bases from V and 6 bases from J; bases unmatched to any gene: 9. Germline values: CDR1 SGHRS, CDR2 YFSETQ. The origin of this receptor is an adult with an advanced solid tumor such as melanoma, head and neck, liver or kidney cancer. The rearrangement uses TRBV5-1 and TRBJ2-3; 7 positions match TRBD2. Here the sequenced sample was CD4+ or CD8+ T cells sorted from blood, taken in a trial of the OX40 agonist ivuxolimab. The CDR3 DNA is TGCGCCAGCAGCTTCTCCGGGGGAGGGGACGATACGCAGTATTTT. Translating it yields CASSFSGGGDDTQYF. Full variable domain (rest looked up from reference TRBV5-1 and TRBJ2-3): KAGVTQTPRYLIKTRGQQVTLSCSPISGHRSVSWYQQTPGQGLQFLFEYFSETQRNKGNFPGRFSGRQFSNSRSEMNVSTLELGDSALYLCASSFSGGGDDTQYFGPGTRLTVL.